A selection of T cell receptor beta chains follows, all from one sample in a study of shared clonotypes between healthy human individuals. The repertoire was sequenced with immunoSEQ multiplex PCR; TCRdb's copy has only in-frame clones and lacks some. The data contain under 1,100,000 clones, about 70% of them seen just once; the ten biggest clones take up about 1.5%. The sample was memory CD4+ T cells sorted from blood. These receptors were obtained from a man between 18 and 29 years old in good health. Each CDR3 is given with its conserved first and last residue. The order of the fields is D gene, J gene, CDR3 length, clone size, V gene, CDR3 protein, CDR3 DNA. The D gene is left open where the match is weak. Size is omitted from some rows. Given values are once, few, many or a class for expanded clones.

d_gene: -
j_gene: TRBJ2-5
len: 15
abundance: -
v_gene: TRBV6-5
CDR3aa: CASSYSGVGSETQYF
CDR3nt: TGTGCCAGCAGTTACTCGGGAGTTGGAAGCGAGACCCAGTACTTC

d_gene: -
j_gene: TRBJ1-2
len: 14
abundance: -
v_gene: TRBV10-3
CDR3aa: CAISLDPALYGYTF
CDR3nt: TGTGCCATCAGTCTTGACCCGGCCCTCTATGGCTACACCTTC

d_gene: -
j_gene: TRBJ1-2
len: 14
abundance: -
v_gene: TRBV6-1
CDR3aa: CASSQEKGPYGYTF
CDR3nt: TGTGCCAGCAGCCAAGAGAAAGGCCCCTATGGCTACACCTTC

d_gene: -
j_gene: TRBJ2-3
len: 15
abundance: -
v_gene: TRBV2
CDR3aa: CASTRRGQNTDTQYF
CDR3nt: TGTGCCAGCACGCGTCGGGGCCAGAACACAGATACGCAGTATTTT

d_gene: TRBD1
j_gene: TRBJ2-3
len: 15
abundance: -
v_gene: TRBV2
CDR3aa: CASKLQGAKADTQYF
CDR3nt: TGTGCCAGCAAATTACAGGGGGCGAAGGCAGATACGCAGTATTTT

d_gene: -
j_gene: TRBJ2-1
len: 15
abundance: -
v_gene: TRBV13
CDR3aa: CASSLGGSSYNEQFF
CDR3nt: TGTGCCAGCAGCTTAGGGGGGAGCTCCTACAATGAGCAGTTCTTC

d_gene: -
j_gene: TRBJ2-7
len: 13
abundance: -
v_gene: TRBV6-5
CDR3aa: CASSQGPIYEQYF
CDR3nt: TGTGCCAGCAGTCAGGGACCTATATACGAGCAGTACTTC

d_gene: -
j_gene: TRBJ2-5
len: 11
abundance: -
v_gene: TRBV6-1
CDR3aa: CASTAKETQYF
CDR3nt: TGTGCCAGCACTGCCAAGGAGACCCAGTACTTC

d_gene: TRBD1
j_gene: TRBJ2-1
len: 15
abundance: many
v_gene: TRBV7-8
CDR3aa: CASSRQGTPYNEQFF
CDR3nt: TGTGCCAGCAGCCGACAGGGAACTCCTTACAATGAGCAGTTCTTC

d_gene: -
j_gene: TRBJ2-7
len: 11
abundance: -
v_gene: TRBV6-5
CDR3aa: CASSLGREQYF
CDR3nt: TGTGCCAGCAGTCTCGGAAGGGAGCAGTACTTC

d_gene: -
j_gene: TRBJ1-6
len: 18
abundance: -
v_gene: TRBV28
CDR3aa: CASSRGGLTSSYNSPLHF
CDR3nt: TGTGCCAGCAGTAGGGGAGGCTTAACTAGCTCCTATAATTCACCCCTCCACTTT

d_gene: TRBD1
j_gene: TRBJ1-1
len: 14
abundance: -
v_gene: TRBV28
CDR3aa: CASSWTGGGTEAFF
CDR3nt: TGTGCCAGCAGTTGGACAGGGGGAGGGACTGAAGCTTTCTTT

d_gene: -
j_gene: TRBJ1-1
len: 13
abundance: -
v_gene: TRBV28
CDR3aa: CASEDLGTRRAFF
CDR3nt: TGTGCCAGTGAAGACCTCGGGACAAGGCGAGCTTTCTTT

d_gene: TRBD1
j_gene: TRBJ2-7
len: 14
abundance: -
v_gene: TRBV19
CDR3aa: CASRGTGASYEQYF
CDR3nt: TGTGCCAGTCGAGGGACAGGCGCTTCCTACGAGCAGTACTTC

d_gene: TRBD2
j_gene: TRBJ2-2
len: 16
abundance: -
v_gene: TRBV4-2
CDR3aa: CASSLSGGANTGELFF
CDR3nt: TGTGCCAGCAGCCTAAGCGGGGGGGCGAACACCGGGGAGCTGTTTTTT

d_gene: TRBD2
j_gene: TRBJ2-7
len: 15
abundance: -
v_gene: TRBV5-5
CDR3aa: CASSSNSGTPYEQYF
CDR3nt: TGTGCCAGCAGCTCCAATAGCGGGACCCCGTACGAGCAGTACTTC

d_gene: TRBD2
j_gene: TRBJ2-1
len: 15
abundance: few
v_gene: TRBV30
CDR3aa: CAWRLAGVVYNEQFF
CDR3nt: TGTGCCTGGCGACTAGCGGGAGTAGTATACAATGAGCAGTTCTTC

d_gene: TRBD2
j_gene: TRBJ2-7
len: 14
abundance: -
v_gene: TRBV19
CDR3aa: CASSRTSGGYEQYF
CDR3nt: TGTGCCAGTAGTCGGACTAGCGGGGGATACGAGCAGTACTTC

d_gene: -
j_gene: TRBJ2-4
len: 18
abundance: -
v_gene: TRBV18
CDR3aa: CASSPSEGERGAKNIQYF
CDR3nt: TGTGCCAGCTCACCGTCGGAAGGAGAGCGTGGTGCCAAAAACATTCAGTACTTC

d_gene: -
j_gene: TRBJ2-1
len: 16
abundance: once
v_gene: TRBV4-1
CDR3aa: CASSQARQWGANEQFF
CDR3nt: TGCGCCAGCAGCCAGGCCCGACAGTGGGGGGCCAATGAGCAGTTCTTC

d_gene: TRBD2
j_gene: TRBJ2-7
len: 15
abundance: few
v_gene: TRBV6-5
CDR3aa: CASRTRLAGSYEQYF
CDR3nt: TGTGCCAGCAGGACCAGACTAGCGGGATCCTACGAGCAGTACTTC

d_gene: TRBD1
j_gene: TRBJ2-5
len: 17
abundance: -
v_gene: TRBV11-1
CDR3aa: CASSLGGTGMGTETQYF
CDR3nt: TGTGCCAGCAGCCTGGGAGGGACAGGGATGGGCACAGAGACCCAGTACTTC

d_gene: TRBD2
j_gene: TRBJ2-2
len: 17
abundance: -
v_gene: TRBV4-2
CDR3aa: CASSQPPSGGAAGELFF
CDR3nt: TGTGCCAGCAGCCAGCCCCCCAGCGGGGGGGCCGCCGGGGAGCTGTTTTTT

d_gene: TRBD1
j_gene: TRBJ1-5
len: 18
abundance: -
v_gene: TRBV2
CDR3aa: CASSERRDRGYSNQPQHF
CDR3nt: TGTGCCAGCAGTGAGCGAAGGGACAGGGGCTATAGCAATCAGCCCCAGCATTTT

d_gene: -
j_gene: TRBJ1-1
len: 13
abundance: -
v_gene: TRBV28
CDR3aa: CASSTTLNTEAFF
CDR3nt: TGTGCCAGCAGCACAACCCTGAACACTGAAGCTTTCTTT

d_gene: TRBD1
j_gene: TRBJ1-2
len: 14
abundance: -
v_gene: TRBV7-8
CDR3aa: CASSSGTGNYGYTF
CDR3nt: TGTGCCAGCAGCTCAGGGACAGGAAACTATGGCTACACCTTC

d_gene: -
j_gene: TRBJ2-3
len: 15
abundance: -
v_gene: TRBV11-3
CDR3aa: CASSQGGTVTDTQYF
CDR3nt: TGTGCCAGCAGCCAGGGGGGGACGGTCACAGATACGCAGTATTTT

d_gene: -
j_gene: TRBJ1-4
len: 13
abundance: -
v_gene: TRBV9
CDR3aa: CASGGTSNEKLFF
CDR3nt: TGTGCCAGCGGGGGGACATCCAATGAAAAACTGTTTTTT

d_gene: TRBD1
j_gene: TRBJ2-7
len: 15
abundance: -
v_gene: TRBV9
CDR3aa: CASSVGTGGSYEQYF
CDR3nt: TGTGCCAGCAGCGTAGGGACAGGCGGTTCCTACGAGCAGTACTTC

d_gene: -
j_gene: TRBJ1-1
len: 16
abundance: -
v_gene: TRBV21-1
CDR3aa: CASGQGEVQMNTEAFF
CDR3nt: TGTGCCAGTGGACAGGGCGAGGTGCAGATGAACACTGAAGCTTTCTTT

d_gene: TRBD1
j_gene: TRBJ1-5
len: 16
abundance: -
v_gene: TRBV19
CDR3aa: CASSPKTGVSNQPQHF
CDR3nt: TGTGCCAGTAGCCCAAAAACAGGGGTAAGCAATCAGCCCCAGCATTTT

d_gene: TRBD1
j_gene: TRBJ2-5
len: 15
abundance: -
v_gene: TRBV6-5
CDR3aa: CASHASTGGMETQYF
CDR3nt: TGTGCCAGCCATGCTTCGACAGGGGGTATGGAGACCCAGTACTTC

d_gene: -
j_gene: TRBJ1-2
len: 13
abundance: -
v_gene: TRBV30
CDR3aa: CAWSLPGPYGYTF
CDR3nt: TGTGCCTGGAGCCTACCAGGGCCCTATGGCTACACCTTC

d_gene: TRBD2
j_gene: TRBJ2-2
len: 18
abundance: -
v_gene: TRBV9
CDR3aa: CASSVSGTSGRASGELFF
CDR3nt: TGTGCCAGCAGCGTATCCGGGACTAGCGGGAGGGCGTCCGGGGAGCTGTTTTTT

d_gene: -
j_gene: TRBJ2-2
len: 13
abundance: few
v_gene: TRBV7-2
CDR3aa: CASGLAYTGELFF
CDR3nt: TGTGCCAGCGGCCTAGCGTACACCGGGGAGCTGTTTTTT

d_gene: TRBD1
j_gene: TRBJ1-2
len: 13
abundance: once
v_gene: TRBV19
CDR3aa: CASSIDRVYGYTF
CDR3nt: TGTGCCAGTAGTATCGACAGGGTCTATGGCTACACCTTC

d_gene: -
j_gene: TRBJ2-5
len: 13
abundance: -
v_gene: TRBV6-6
CDR3aa: CASSSVYQETQYF
CDR3nt: TGTGCCAGCAGTTCAGTGTACCAAGAGACCCAGTACTTC

d_gene: -
j_gene: TRBJ2-1
len: 13
abundance: once
v_gene: TRBV7-7
CDR3aa: CASSLDGIDEQFF
CDR3nt: TGTGCTAGCAGCTTAGACGGGATCGATGAGCAGTTCTTC

d_gene: -
j_gene: TRBJ2-2
len: 14
abundance: -
v_gene: TRBV11-2
CDR3aa: CASLVQMNTGELFF
CDR3nt: TGTGCCAGCCTGGTCCAGATGAACACCGGGGAGCTGTTTTTT